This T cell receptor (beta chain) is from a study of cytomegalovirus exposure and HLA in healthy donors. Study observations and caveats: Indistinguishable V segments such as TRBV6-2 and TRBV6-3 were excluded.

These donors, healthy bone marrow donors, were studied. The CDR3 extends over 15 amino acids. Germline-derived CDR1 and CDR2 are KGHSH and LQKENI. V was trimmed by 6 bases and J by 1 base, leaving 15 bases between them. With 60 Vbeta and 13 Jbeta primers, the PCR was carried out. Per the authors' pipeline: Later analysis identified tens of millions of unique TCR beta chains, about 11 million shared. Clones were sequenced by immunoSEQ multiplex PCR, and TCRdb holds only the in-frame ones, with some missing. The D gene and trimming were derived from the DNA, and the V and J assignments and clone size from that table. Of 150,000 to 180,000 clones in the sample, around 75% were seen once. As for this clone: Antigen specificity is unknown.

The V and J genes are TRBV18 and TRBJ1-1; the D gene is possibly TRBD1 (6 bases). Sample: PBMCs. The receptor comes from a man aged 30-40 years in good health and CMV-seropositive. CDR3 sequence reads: CASSLPTGPNTEAFF. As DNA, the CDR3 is TGTGCCAGCTCCCTACCTACAGGGCCGAACACTGAAGCTTTCTTT.